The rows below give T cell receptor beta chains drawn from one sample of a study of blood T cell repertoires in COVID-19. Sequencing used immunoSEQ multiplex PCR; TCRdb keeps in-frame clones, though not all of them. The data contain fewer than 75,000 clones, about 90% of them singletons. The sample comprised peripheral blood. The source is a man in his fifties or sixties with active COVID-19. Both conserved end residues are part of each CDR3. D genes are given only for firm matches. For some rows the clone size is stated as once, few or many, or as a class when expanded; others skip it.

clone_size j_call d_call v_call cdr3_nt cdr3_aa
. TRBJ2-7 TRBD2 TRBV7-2 TGTGCCAGCAGCTTGGGACTAGCGGGCATCTACGAGCAGTACTTC CASSLGLAGIYEQYF
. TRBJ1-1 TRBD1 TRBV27 TGTGCCAGCAGCTACAGGGGTCAGAACACTGAAGCTTTCTTT CASSYRGQNTEAFF
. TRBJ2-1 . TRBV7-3 TGTGCCAGCAGCCCCGCGACTACCTACACTGAGCAGTTCTTC CASSPATTYTEQFF
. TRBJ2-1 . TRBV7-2 TGTGCCAGCAGCTTAGACCTGGGCTCAGCGAGGGAGTTCTTC CASSLDLGSAREFF
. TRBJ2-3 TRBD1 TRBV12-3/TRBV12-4 TGTGCCTCCCGACAGGGGAGCACAGATACGCAGTATTTT CASRQGSTDTQYF
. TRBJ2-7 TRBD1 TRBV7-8 TGTGCCAGCAGCGGGACAGGGGGCTTCCACGAGCAGTACTTC CASSGTGGFHEQYF
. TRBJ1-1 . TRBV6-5 TGTGCCAGCAGTAGACAGTTGGTGTACACTGAAGCTTTCTTT CASSRQLVYTEAFF
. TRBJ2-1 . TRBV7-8 TGTGCCAGCAGCGGTAGCGAGAGCTCCTACAATGAGCAGTTCTTC CASSGSESSYNEQFF
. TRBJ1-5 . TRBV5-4 TGTGCCAGCAGTTCCGGGGGAGGCAGCAATCAGCCCCAGCATTTT CASSSGGGSNQPQHF
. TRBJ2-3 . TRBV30 TGTGCCTGGAAGCGTGGGGCCACAGATACGCAGTATTTT CAWKRGATDTQYF
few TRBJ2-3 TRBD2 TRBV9 TGTGCCAGCAGCGGGACTAGCGGGAGGGCCACAGATACGCAGTATTTT CASSGTSGRATDTQYF
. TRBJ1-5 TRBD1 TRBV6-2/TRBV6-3 TGTGCCAGCAGTTTGGACAGGGGGTTTGGCCCCCAGCATTTT CASSLDRGFGPQHF
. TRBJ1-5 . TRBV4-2 TGTGCCAGCAGCCAAGGAGGAGATAGCAATCAGCCCCAGCATTTT CASSQGGDSNQPQHF
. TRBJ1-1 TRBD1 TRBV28 TGTGCCAGCAGCTGGACACAGGGGATGAACACTGAAGCTTTCTTT CASSWTQGMNTEAFF
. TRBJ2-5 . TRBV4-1 TGCGCCAGCAGCCAAGAGGCTAGGCAAGAGACCCAGTACTTC CASSQEARQETQYF
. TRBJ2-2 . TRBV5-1 TGCGCCAGCAGCTTTGCGGGGAACACCGGGGAGCTGTTTTTT CASSFAGNTGELFF
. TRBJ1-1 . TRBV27 TGTGCCAGCAGCCAAACCAGGAAAACTGAAGCTTTCTTT CASSQTRKTEAFF
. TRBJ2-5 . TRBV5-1 TGCGCCAGCAGCTTGGTTTCGGGGTCGGAGACCCAGTACTTC CASSLVSGSETQYF
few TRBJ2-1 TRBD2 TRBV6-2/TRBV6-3 TGTGCCAGCAGTCGAAGACTAGCGGGGGGGGATGAGCAGTTCTTC CASSRRLAGGDEQFF
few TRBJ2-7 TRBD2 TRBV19 TGTGCCAGTAGTAAGCGGGACCCGGACCCGGGCTACGAGCAGTACTTC CASSKRDPDPGYEQYF
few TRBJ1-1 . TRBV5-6 TGTGCCAGCAGCTATGGCCTTACACAACGAAACACTGAAGCTTTCTTT CASSYGLTQRNTEAFF
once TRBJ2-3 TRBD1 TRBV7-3 TGTGCCAGCAGCTTAAGAAGGGGGCTGAGCACAGATACGCAGTATTTT CASSLRRGLSTDTQYF
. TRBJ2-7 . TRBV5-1 TGCGCCAGCAGCTTGGCAGGGAATACGAGGCACGAGCAGTACTTC CASSLAGNTRHEQYF
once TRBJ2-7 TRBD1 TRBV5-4 TGTGCCAGCAGCTTGGGACGACAGGGCTTAGGGTACGAGCAGTACTTC CASSLGRQGLGYEQYF
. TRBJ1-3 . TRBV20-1 TGCAGTGCTAGAGTAAGAAACACCATATATTTT CSARVRNTIYF
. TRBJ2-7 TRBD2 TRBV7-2 TGTGCCAGCAGCCTCCGACTAGCGGGGTCAGACGAGCAGTACTTC CASSLRLAGSDEQYF
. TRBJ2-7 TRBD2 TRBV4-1 TGCGCCAGCAGCCAACCGGGGCGGGGGACCACCTACGAGCAGTACTTC CASSQPGRGTTYEQYF
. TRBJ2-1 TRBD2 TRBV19 TGTGCCAGTAGTTCGTGGACTAGCGGGAGGGACAATGAGCAGTTCTTC CASSSWTSGRDNEQFF
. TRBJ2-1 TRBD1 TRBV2 TGTGCCAGCAGTGAAAAAGGGACAGTACCGTTCTTC CASSEKGTVPFF
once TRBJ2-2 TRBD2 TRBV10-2 TGCGCCAGCAGCCGAACTAGCGGGGGTTGGAACACCGGGGAGCTGTTTTTT CASSRTSGGWNTGELFF
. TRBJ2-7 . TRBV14 TGTGCCAGCAGCCCTGAGATCGGAGCGCCAGCCTACGAGCAGTACTTC CASSPEIGAPAYEQYF
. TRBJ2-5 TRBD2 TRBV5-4 TGTGCCAGCAGCTTGGATCCCAGCGGGGTACAAGAGACCCAGTACTTC CASSLDPSGVQETQYF
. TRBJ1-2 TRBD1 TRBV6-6 TGTGCCAGCAGCCGATGGAAGGACAGGGCAAAGATGAATGGCTACACCTTC CASSRWKDRAKMNGYTF
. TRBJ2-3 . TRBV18 TGTGCCAGCTCACCAACAGTCACAGATACGCAGTATTTT CASSPTVTDTQYF
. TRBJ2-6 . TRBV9 TGTGCCAGCAGCCCAACATCTGGGGCCAACGTCCTGACTTTC CASSPTSGANVLTF
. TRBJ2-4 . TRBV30 TGTGCCTGGAGTCCTTCCTTGGGGCTAGCCAAAAACATTCAGTACTTC CAWSPSLGLAKNIQYF
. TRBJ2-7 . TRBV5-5 TGTGCCAGTGCGACAGGCTGGTCCTACGAGCAGTACTTC CASATGWSYEQYF
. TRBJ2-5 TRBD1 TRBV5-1 TGCGCCAGCAGCCCGTGGACAGGGGATGGAAAGACCCAGTACTTC CASSPWTGDGKTQYF
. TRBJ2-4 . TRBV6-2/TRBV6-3 TGTGCCAGCAGCCGCCCAACAGGGAAAAACATTCAGTACTTC CASSRPTGKNIQYF
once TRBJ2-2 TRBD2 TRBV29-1 TGCAGCGTTTTGGTGGGCGGGAGCAGCGGGGAGCTGTTTTTT CSVLVGGSSGELFF
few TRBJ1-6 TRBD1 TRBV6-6 TGTGCCAGCAAGGGACAGGATAATTCACCCCTCCACTTT CASKGQDNSPLHF
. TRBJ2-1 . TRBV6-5 TGTGCCACCTCGTCCGGGAATCGGTACAATGAGCAGTTCTTC CATSSGNRYNEQFF
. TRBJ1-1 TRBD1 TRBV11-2 TGTGCCAGCAGCCTAAGAAAACGGACAGGAGAAGCTTTCTTT CASSLRKRTGEAFF
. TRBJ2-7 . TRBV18 TGTGCCAGCTCACCTCCGGGGTCTAGACGCGAGCAGTACTTC CASSPPGSRREQYF
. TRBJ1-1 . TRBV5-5 TGTGCCAGCAGCCTCCTTTTATTCGTGGGGTCGGGAACTGAAGCTTTCTTT CASSLLLFVGSGTEAFF
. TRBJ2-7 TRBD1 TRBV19 TGTGCCAGTAGTTTCAGGGACAGGGTTTACGAGCAGTACTTC CASSFRDRVYEQYF
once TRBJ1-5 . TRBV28 TGTGCCAGTGACCCCCGGACAAATAGCAATCAGCCCCAGCATTTT CASDPRTNSNQPQHF
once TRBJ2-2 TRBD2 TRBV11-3 TGTGCCAGCAGCTTTGGACTAGCGGCCGGGGAGCTGTTTTTT CASSFGLAAGELFF